The table lists the clone carrying this T cell receptor beta chain with a count of one. The antigen is undetermined. This sample was included in a study of a mutant IDH1 vaccine in newly diagnosed glioma. Study as a whole: Eight vaccine injections were given to patients in weeks 1, 3, 5, 7, 11, 15, 19 and 23. Treated patients showed a male proportion of approximately 62%, a female proportion of about 40%, and a mean age of around 39 years. The earlier regimen, radiotherapy, temozolomide, or both, was most often both.

Whole-study findings and limits: Altogether, 80% to 95% of patients exhibited vaccine-induced immune responses.

The trim removed 3 bases at V and 1 base at J, leaving 3 bases unmatched. The CDR3 sequence is 15 residues long. Germline V gene sequence: CDR1 SGDLS, CDR2 YYNGEE. TCRdb's copy holds only in-frame clones and misses some; the assay was immunoSEQ multiplex PCR. This table holds about 25,000 clones, approximately 80% found once. Noted time point: week 11, during vaccination. Vaccination used 300 ug of mutant IDH1 20-mer peptide per dose, with topical imiquimod. The TCR originated in a woman under 30 with glioma. The V and J genes are TRBV9 and TRBJ2-1; TRBD1 agrees at 8 bases. This sample comprised PBMCs, obtained from a glioma patient whose treatment included an IDH1 peptide vaccine. CDR3 protein: CASSADRESYNEQFF. CDR3 DNA sequence: TGTGCCAGCAGCGCGGACAGGGAATCCTACAATGAGCAGTTCTTC.